These 19 T cell receptor beta chains were sequenced from one sample in a study of shared clonotypes between healthy human individuals (dated by TCRdb to 2018 to 2021). Library preparation employed the immunoSEQ multiplex PCR assay. TCRdb provides this immuneACCESS table in a form limited to in-frame rearrangements. Some clones are lacking; in checked studies, under half of them reflect an unresolved V gene, and why the rest are absent is not known. The sample records 1,400,000 or so clones, approximately 98.5% of which are singletons. The leading ten clones occupy around 0.33% of the sample. The sample comprised naive CD4+ T cells sorted from blood. This sample's cell subset or site label indicates: CD45RA+ positively selected. Source of these receptors: a man aged 25 to 40 in good health.

The chain couples TRBV7-8 to TRBJ2-2; 7 bases align to TRBD2. The CDR3 loop spans 16 amino acids. Looked up from germline, CDR1 is SGHVS and CDR2 is FQNEAQ. The J segment lost 5 bases and the V segment lost 3 bases, leaving 9 bases of the junction unmatched. In DNA form, the CDR3 reads TGTGCCAGCAGCTTTAATGCGGGAGCGTCGACCGGGGAGCTGTTTTTT. This codes for CASSFNAGASTGELFF.

The chain uses TRBV5-1 and TRBJ2-3, with D possibly TRBD2 on 5 matching bases. The CDR3 is 15 residues long. V shed 5 bases and J shed 5 bases, with 18 bases lying between them. Germline lookup yields CDR1 SGHRS and CDR2 YFSETQ. Here the CDR3 DNA reads TGCGCCAGCAGTCCGCCCCGGAGGTATCAAGATACGCAGTATTTT. Translating it yields CASSPPRRYQDTQYF.

J is TRBJ1-1 and V is TRBV2; D possibly corresponds to TRBD1 (6 bases). V lost 2 bases and J lost 5, with 12 bases in between. CDR1 and CDR2 from the germline V gene are SNHLY and FYNNEI. The CDR3 runs to 14 residues. Written as DNA, the CDR3 is TGTGCCAGCAGTGAATTGACAGGCGGGACTGAAGCTTTCTTT. Amino acid sequence: CASSELTGGTEAFF.

The chain has TRBV2 and TRBJ1-1, with D tentatively TRBD1 (6 bases). Trimming pared 11 bases from V and 3 bases from J, leaving 19 bases between. Germline V gene data show CDR1 as SNHLY and CDR2 as FYNNEI. The CDR3 is 14 amino acids. The CDR3 DNA is TGTGCCGCGAGGGGGGGGCTCATGTACACTGAAGCTTTCTTT. This gives the protein CAARGGLMYTEAFF.

In this sample, this clone turned up once. The genes are TRBV30 and TRBJ1-4; 12 bases agree with TRBD1. The CDR3 has 15 amino acids. The junction had 9 bases not matched to a gene; V was cut back by 2 bases and J by 11 bases. Germline assignment: CDR1 GTSNPN and CDR2 SVGIG (reference sequence). CDR3 sequence (DNA): TGTGCCTGGAGTCCCGCCGGGACAGGGGGCGGGAAACTGTTTTTT. The encoded protein is CAWSPAGTGGGKLFF.

The V and J genes are TRBV7-8 and TRBJ2-7; D may be TRBD1 or TRBD2 (7 bases each). Germline lookup yields CDR1 SGHVS and CDR2 FQNEAQ. Deletions cut 2 bases from V and 6 bases from J, with 23 bases between. The CDR3 covers 17 residues. The CDR3 sequence: CASSLSGPGAGQSEQYF. The DNA of the CDR3 is TGTGCCAGCAGCTTATCGGGTCCCGGAGCGGGACAGTCCGAGCAGTACTTC.

The J gene is TRBJ2-1, the V gene TRBV4-2, with 10 bases fitting TRBD2. This CDR3 contains 16 residues. Losses at the gene ends were 1 base for V and 8 bases for J; bases not matched to a gene: 8. CDR1 is LGHNA and CDR2 is YNFKEQ in the germline V gene. In nucleotides, the CDR3 is TGTGCCAGCAGCCAAGCAGCGGGAGGGGTTTTCCATGAGCAGTTCTTC. Translating it yields CASSQAAGGVFHEQFF.

V usage is TRBV5-4 and J usage is TRBJ2-1, with 13 bases aligning to TRBD2. Germline V CDR1 and CDR2: SGHNT, YYREEE (reference sequence). After removal of 3 bases from V and 5 bases from J, the junction contained 5 bases not matched to a gene. CDR3 length: 16 amino acids. CDR3 in amino acids: CASSSPGLAGNNEQFF. The CDR3 nucleotides read TGTGCCAGCAGCTCCCCGGGACTAGCGGGGAACAATGAGCAGTTCTTC.

The chain uses TRBV18 and TRBJ1-2; no clear D gene. This CDR3 is built from 14 residues. V was trimmed by 4 bases and J by 4 bases, leaving 13 bases between them. Germline CDR1 reads KGHSH; CDR2 reads LQKENI. The CDR3 DNA sequence: TGTGCCAGCTCACAAAGGACCGGTTTCTATGGCTACACCTTC. It codes for CASSQRTGFYGYTF.

This chain connects TRBV5-4 to TRBJ2-7, with 8 bases matching TRBD2. The CDR3 runs to 17 residues. V dropped 4 bases and J dropped 2; count of bases not matched to a gene: 14. Germline lookup yields CDR1 SGHNT and CDR2 YYREEE (reference sequence). Written as DNA, the CDR3 is TGTGCCAGCAGCCGGAGCTTGAGCACTAGCGGAGCCTACGAGCAGTACTTC. It specifies CASSRSLSTSGAYEQYF.

The J gene is TRBJ2-7, the V gene TRBV5-1; weak D call: TRBD2 (5 bases). Germline CDR1 and CDR2: SGHRS and YFSETQ. Trimming removed 3 bases from V and 2 bases from J, with 15 bases in between. The CDR3 is 15 residues long. CDR3 residues: CASSSTRDLTYEQYF. In DNA, the CDR3 is TGCGCCAGCAGCTCGACGAGGGATTTAACCTACGAGCAGTACTTC. The full variable domain, completed using reference TRBV5-1 and TRBJ2-7, is KAGVTQTPRYLIKTRGQQVTLSCSPISGHRSVSWYQQTPGQGLQFLFEYFSETQRNKGNFPGRFSGRQFSNSRSEMNVSTLELGDSALYLCASSSTRDLTYEQYFGPGTRLTVT.

This clone was seen just once. V gene TRBV7-2 combines with J gene TRBJ2-1; 10 bases line up with TRBD2. Looked up from germline, CDR1 is SGHTA and CDR2 is FQGNSA. Unmatched junction bases numbered 11, after V lost 4 bases and J lost 8 bases. The CDR3 is made up of 16 amino acids. The DNA for the CDR3 is TGTGCCAGCAGCTCTCCCCGACTAGCGGGTAAAGATGAGCAGTTCTTC. Its translation is CASSSPRLAGKDEQFF.

The rearrangement links TRBV11-2 to TRBJ2-5; 9 bases are a match to TRBD1. The ends lost 5 bases at V and 4 bases at J; junction bases unmatched: 8. Germline CDR1 is SGHAT and CDR2 is FQNNGV. CDR3 length: 15 residues. The CDR3 reads CASSKDRGSGETQYF. The DNA of the CDR3 is TGTGCCAGCAGCAAGGACAGGGGAAGCGGAGAGACCCAGTACTTC.

The rearrangement uses TRBV7-2 and TRBJ2-5; D possibly uses TRBD1 or TRBD2 (6 bases each). From germline, CDR1 is SGHTA and CDR2 FQGNSA. Trimming removed 5 bases at V and 5 bases at J, with 15 bases between. The CDR3 covers 14 residues. The CDR3 loop is CASSGWGALETQYF. The CDR3 DNA sequence: TGTGCCAGCAGCGGATGGGGGGCCTTGGAGACCCAGTACTTC.

The chain carries TRBV5-1 and TRBJ2-7; possibly TRBD2 for D (6 bases). Trimming stripped 4 bases from V and 7 bases from J, with 18 bases between. In germline, CDR1 is SGHRS, CDR2 YFSETQ. This CDR3 contains 14 residues. The CDR3 loop is CASSPGDPAGEQYF. The CDR3 DNA sequence: TGCGCCAGCAGCCCTGGGGACCCGGCGGGGGAGCAGTACTTC.

The chain links TRBV5-1 to TRBJ2-4, with TRBD2 identical over 10 bases. CDR1 SGHRS and CDR2 YFSETQ come from the germline V gene. Trimming took 2 bases from V and 1 from J; bases not matched to a gene: 12. The length of the CDR3 is 19 residues. CDR3 in amino acids: CASSFFLSSGSGAKNIQYF. CDR3 nucleotide sequence: TGCGCCAGCAGCTTTTTTTTGTCTAGCGGGAGTGGGGCCAAAAACATTCAGTACTTC.

This chain links TRBV12-1 with TRBJ2-1; the D call in the table, TRBD2, was not verified against the DNA. TRBV12-1 is given as a pseudogene. The CDR3 loop spans 17 amino acids. CDR3 DNA sequence: TGTGCCAGCAGCTTTGCAGATTTGTGCGGGAGGGAAAATAAGCAGTTCTTC. Translating it yields CASSFADLCGRENKQFF.

The J gene is TRBJ2-1, the V gene TRBV18; possibly TRBD1 for D (5 bases). Germline lookup yields CDR1 KGHSH and CDR2 LQKENI. V lost 1 base and J 7 bases, leaving 20 bases between the germline ends. The CDR3 consists of 17 residues. The DNA of the CDR3 is TGTGCCAGCTCACCACAAAGTCAGGGATGGCTTTGGAATGAGCAGTTCTTC. Translation gives CASSPQSQGWLWNEQFF.

The chain uses TRBV19 and TRBJ1-2; D might be TRBD1 (5 bases). The CDR3 runs to 12 residues. Trimming stripped 7 bases from V and 4 bases from J, with 10 bases between. The germline CDR1 and CDR2 sequences are LNHDA and SQIVND (reference sequence). CDR3 protein: CASKAGIYGYTF. CDR3 nucleotides: TGTGCCAGTAAGGCAGGGATCTATGGCTACACCTTC.